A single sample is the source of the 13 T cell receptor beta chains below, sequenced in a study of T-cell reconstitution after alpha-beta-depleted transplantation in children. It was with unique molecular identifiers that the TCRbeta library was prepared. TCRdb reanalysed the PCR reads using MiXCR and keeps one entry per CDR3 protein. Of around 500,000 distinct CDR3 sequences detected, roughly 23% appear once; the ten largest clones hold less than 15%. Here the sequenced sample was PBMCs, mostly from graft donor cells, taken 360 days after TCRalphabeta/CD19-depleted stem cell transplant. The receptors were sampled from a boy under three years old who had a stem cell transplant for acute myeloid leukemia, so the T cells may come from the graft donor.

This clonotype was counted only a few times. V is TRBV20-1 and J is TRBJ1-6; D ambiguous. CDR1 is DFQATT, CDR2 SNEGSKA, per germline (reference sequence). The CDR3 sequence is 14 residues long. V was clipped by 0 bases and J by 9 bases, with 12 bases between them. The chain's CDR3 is CSARDSERVSPLHF. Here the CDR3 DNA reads TGCAGTGCTAGAGATAGTGAAAGGGTTTCACCCCTCCACTTT.

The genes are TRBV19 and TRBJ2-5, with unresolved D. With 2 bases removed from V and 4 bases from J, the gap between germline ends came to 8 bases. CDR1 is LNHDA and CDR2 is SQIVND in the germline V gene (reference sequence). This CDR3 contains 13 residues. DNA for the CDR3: TGTGCCAGTAGTATATCTGGTCGAGAGACCCAGTACTTC. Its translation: CASSISGRETQYF. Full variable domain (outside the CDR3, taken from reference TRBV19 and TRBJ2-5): DGGITQSPKYLFRKEGQNVTLSCEQNLNHDAMYWYRQDPGQGLRLIYYSQIVNDFQKGDIAEGYSVSREKKESFPLTVTSAQKNPTAFYLCASSISGRETQYFGPGTRLLVL.

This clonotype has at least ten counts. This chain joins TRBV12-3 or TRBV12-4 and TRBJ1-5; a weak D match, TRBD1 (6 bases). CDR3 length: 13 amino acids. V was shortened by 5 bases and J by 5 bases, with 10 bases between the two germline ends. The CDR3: CASSPQGHQPQHF. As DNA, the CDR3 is TGTGCCAGCAGTCCACAGGGTCATCAGCCCCAGCATTTT.

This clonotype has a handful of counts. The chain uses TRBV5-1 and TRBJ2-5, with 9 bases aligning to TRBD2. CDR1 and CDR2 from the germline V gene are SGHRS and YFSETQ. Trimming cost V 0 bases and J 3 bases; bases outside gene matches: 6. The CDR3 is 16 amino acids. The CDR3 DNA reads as TGCGCCAGCAGCTTGGTGGCGGGGGGGGACGAAGAGACCCAGTACTTC. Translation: CASSLVAGGDEETQYF. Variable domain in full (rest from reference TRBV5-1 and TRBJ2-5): KAGVTQTPRYLIKTRGQQVTLSCSPISGHRSVSWYQQTPGQGLQFLFEYFSETQRNKGNFPGRFSGRQFSNSRSEMNVSTLELGDSALYLCASSLVAGGDEETQYFGPGTRLLVL.

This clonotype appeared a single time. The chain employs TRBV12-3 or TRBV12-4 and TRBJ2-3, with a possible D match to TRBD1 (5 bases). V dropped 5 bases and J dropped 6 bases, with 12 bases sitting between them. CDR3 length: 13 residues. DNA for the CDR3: TGTGCCAGCAGTGTCAGGGATCGGGATACGCAGTATTTT. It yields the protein CASSVRDRDTQYF.

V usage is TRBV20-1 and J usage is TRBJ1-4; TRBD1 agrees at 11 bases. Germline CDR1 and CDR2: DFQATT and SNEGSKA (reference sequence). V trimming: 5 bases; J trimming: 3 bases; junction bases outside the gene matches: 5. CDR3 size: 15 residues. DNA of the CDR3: TGCAGTGCTTGGGACAGGGGGAAGGCTAATGAAAAACTGTTTTTT. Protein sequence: CSAWDRGKANEKLFF.

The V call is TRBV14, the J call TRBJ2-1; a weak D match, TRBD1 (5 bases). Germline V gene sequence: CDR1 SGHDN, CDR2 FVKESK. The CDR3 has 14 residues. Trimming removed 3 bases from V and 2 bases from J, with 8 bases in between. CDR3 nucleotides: TGTGCCAGCAGCCAGCAGGGTGCCTACAATGAGCAGTTCTTC. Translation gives CASSQQGAYNEQFF.

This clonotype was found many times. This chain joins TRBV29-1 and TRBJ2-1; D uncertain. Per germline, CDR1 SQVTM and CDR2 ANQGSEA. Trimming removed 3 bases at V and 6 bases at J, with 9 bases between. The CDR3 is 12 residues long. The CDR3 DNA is TGCAGCGTTGAGGTTGAGAGCAATGAGCAGTTCTTC. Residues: CSVEVESNEQFF.

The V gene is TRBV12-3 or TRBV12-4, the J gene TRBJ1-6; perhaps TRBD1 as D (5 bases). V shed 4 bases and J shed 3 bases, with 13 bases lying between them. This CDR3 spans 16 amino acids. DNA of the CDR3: TGTGCCAGCAGTTCCCAGGGATCGGTCTATAATTCACCCCTCCACTTT. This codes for CASSSQGSVYNSPLHF.

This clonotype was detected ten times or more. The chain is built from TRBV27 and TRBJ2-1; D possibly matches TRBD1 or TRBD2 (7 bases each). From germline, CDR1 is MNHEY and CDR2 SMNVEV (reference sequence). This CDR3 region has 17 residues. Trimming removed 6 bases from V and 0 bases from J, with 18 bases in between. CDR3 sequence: CASRVRSGTASYNEQFF. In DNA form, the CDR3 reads TGTGCCAGCAGAGTAAGGAGCGGGACAGCCTCCTACAATGAGCAGTTCTTC.

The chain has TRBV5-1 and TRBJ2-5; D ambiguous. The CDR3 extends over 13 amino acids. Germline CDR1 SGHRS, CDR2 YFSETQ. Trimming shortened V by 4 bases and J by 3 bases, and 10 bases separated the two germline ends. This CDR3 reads CASSRAEKETQYF. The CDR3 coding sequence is TGCGCCAGCAGCCGGGCGGAAAAAGAGACCCAGTACTTC.

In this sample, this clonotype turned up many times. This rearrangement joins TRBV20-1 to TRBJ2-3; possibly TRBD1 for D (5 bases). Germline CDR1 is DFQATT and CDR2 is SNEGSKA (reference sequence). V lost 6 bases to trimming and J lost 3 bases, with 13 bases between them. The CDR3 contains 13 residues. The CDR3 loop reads CSARTPGTDTQYF. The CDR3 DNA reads TGCAGTGCCCGGACACCAGGGACAGATACGCAGTATTTT.

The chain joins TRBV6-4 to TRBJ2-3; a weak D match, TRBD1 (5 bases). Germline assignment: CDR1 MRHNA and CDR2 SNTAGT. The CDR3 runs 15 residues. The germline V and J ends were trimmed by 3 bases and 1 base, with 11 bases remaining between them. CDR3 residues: CASSEQGSGTDTQYF. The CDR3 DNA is TGTGCCAGCAGTGAGCAGGGATCGGGCACAGATACGCAGTATTTT.